Below, one T cell receptor beta chain is given with its context. Its antigen is undetermined. The repertoire was sequenced with immunoSEQ multiplex PCR; TCRdb's copy has only in-frame clones and lacks some. The sample yields 43,000 or so clones, around 85% seen once. The time point is: week 23, last vaccination. Topical imiquimod accompanied each vaccine dose, which consisted of 300 ug of mutant IDH1 20-mer peptide. The entry originates in a study of a mutant IDH1 vaccine in newly diagnosed glioma. About the study: Vaccines began 4-6 weeks after radiotherapy alone, or with temozolomide cycles. Treated patients had a mean age of approximately 41 years and a sex split that was around 60% male and around 38% female.

Broader study findings: It was about 95% of patients that developed vaccine-induced immune responses. Pseudoprogression seemed unlinked to shifts in top peripheral T cell clonotypes.

The germline gives CDR1 LGHNA, CDR2 YNFKEQ. V was shortened by 4 bases and J by 2 bases, with 11 bases between the two germline ends. The CDR3 contains 14 residues. The sequence came from a young woman with glioma. Some clones in this sample may be carry-over from other donors' samples. The gene calls are TRBV4-2 and TRBJ1-1, with D perhaps TRBD1 (5 bases). This material consisted of PBMCs, taken from a glioma patient whose treatment included an IDH1 peptide vaccine. CDR3 amino acids: CASSPGRGNTEAFF. In nucleotides, the CDR3 is TGTGCCAGCAGCCCAGGGAGGGGAAACACTGAAGCTTTCTTT.